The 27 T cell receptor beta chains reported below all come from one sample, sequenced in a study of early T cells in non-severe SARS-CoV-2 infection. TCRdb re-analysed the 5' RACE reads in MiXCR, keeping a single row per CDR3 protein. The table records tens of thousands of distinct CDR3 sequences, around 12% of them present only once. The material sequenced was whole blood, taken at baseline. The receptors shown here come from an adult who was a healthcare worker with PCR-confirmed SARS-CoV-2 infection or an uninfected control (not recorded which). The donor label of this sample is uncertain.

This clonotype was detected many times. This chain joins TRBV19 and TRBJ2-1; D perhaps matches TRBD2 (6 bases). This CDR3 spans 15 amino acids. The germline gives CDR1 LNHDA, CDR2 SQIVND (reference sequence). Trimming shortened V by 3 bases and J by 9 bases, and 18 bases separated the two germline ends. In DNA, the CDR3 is TGTGCCAGTAGTATGGAGCCGGGACTTGGGCTTGAGCAGTTCTTC. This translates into CASSMEPGLGLEQFF.

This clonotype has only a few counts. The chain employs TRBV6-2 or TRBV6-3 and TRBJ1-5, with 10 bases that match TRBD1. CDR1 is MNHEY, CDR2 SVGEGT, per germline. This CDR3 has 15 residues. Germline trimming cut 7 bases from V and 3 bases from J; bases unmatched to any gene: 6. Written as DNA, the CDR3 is TGTGCCAGCACCAGACAGGGGGCCCACAATCAGCCCCAGCATTTT. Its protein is CASTRQGAHNQPQHF.

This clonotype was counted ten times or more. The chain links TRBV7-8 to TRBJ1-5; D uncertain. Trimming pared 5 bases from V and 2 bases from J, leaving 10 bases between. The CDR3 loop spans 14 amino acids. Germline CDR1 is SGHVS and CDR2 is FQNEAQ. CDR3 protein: CASSPSRGNQPQHF. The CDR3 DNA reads TGTGCCAGCAGCCCATCTCGTGGCAATCAGCCCCAGCATTTT.

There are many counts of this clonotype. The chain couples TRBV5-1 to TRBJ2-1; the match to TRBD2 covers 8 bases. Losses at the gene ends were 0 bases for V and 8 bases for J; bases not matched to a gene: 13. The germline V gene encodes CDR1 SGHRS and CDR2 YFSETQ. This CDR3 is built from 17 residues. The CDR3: CASSLEWASGFLDEQFF. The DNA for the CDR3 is TGCGCCAGCAGCTTGGAATGGGCTAGCGGGTTTTTGGATGAGCAGTTCTTC.

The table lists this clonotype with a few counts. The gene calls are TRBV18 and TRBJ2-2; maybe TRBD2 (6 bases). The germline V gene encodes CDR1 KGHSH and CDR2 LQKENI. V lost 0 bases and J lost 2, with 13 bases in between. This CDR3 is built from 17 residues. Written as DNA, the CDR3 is TGTGCCAGCTCACCACCGAATAGCGGCTCCAACACCGGGGAGCTGTTTTTT. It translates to CASSPPNSGSNTGELFF.

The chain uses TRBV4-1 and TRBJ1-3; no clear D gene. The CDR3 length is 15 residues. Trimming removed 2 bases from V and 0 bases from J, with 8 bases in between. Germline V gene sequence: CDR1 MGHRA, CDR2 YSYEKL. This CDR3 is CASSQWQLSGNTIYF. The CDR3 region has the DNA TGCGCCAGCAGCCAATGGCAGCTCTCTGGAAACACCATATATTTT.

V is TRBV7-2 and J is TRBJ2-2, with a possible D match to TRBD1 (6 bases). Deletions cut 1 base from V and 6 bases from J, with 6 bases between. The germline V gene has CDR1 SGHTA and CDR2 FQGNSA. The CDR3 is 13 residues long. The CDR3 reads CASSLGTAGELFF. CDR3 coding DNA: TGTGCCAGCAGCTTAGGGACAGCCGGGGAGCTGTTTTTT.

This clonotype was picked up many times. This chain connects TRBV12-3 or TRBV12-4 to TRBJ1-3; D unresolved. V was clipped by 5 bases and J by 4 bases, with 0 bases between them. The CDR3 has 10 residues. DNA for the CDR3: TGTGCCAGCAGTGGAAACACCATATATTTT. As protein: CASSGNTIYF.

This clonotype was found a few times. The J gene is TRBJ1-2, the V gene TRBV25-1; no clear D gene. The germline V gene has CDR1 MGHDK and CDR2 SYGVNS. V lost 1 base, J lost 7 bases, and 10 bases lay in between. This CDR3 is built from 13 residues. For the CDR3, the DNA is TGTGCCAGCAGTGAATCGGGGAGTCTTGGCTACACCTTC. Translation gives CASSESGSLGYTF.

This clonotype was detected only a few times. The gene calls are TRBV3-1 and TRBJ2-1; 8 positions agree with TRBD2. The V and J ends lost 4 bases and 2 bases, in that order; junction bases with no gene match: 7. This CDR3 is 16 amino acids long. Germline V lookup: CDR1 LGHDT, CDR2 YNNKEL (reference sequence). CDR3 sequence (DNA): TGTGCCAGCAGCCCCTACGGGGGGGCAACCTACAATGAGCAGTTCTTC. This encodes CASSPYGGATYNEQFF.

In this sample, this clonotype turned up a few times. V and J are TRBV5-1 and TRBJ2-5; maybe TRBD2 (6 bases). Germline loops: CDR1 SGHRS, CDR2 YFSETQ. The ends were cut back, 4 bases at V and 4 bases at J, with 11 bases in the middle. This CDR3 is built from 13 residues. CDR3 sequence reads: CASSDRRGETQYF. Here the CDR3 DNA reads TGCGCCAGCAGCGATAGGAGGGGAGAGACCCAGTACTTC.

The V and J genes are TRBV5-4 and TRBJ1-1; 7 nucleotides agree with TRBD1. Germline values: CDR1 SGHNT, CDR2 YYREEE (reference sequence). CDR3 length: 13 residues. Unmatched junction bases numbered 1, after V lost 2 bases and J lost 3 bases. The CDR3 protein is CASSLGTDTEAFF. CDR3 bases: TGTGCCAGCAGCTTAGGGACAGACACTGAAGCTTTCTTT.

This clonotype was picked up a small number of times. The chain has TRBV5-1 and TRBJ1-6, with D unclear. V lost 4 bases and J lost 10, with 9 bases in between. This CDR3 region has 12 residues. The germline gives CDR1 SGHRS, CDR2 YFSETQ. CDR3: CASSHEKSPLHF. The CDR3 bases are TGCGCCAGCAGCCATGAGAAATCACCCCTCCACTTT.

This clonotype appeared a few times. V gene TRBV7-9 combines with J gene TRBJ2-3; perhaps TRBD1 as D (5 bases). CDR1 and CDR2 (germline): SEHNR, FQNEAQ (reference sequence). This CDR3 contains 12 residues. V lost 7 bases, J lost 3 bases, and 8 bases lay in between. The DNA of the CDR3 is TGTGCCAGCAACTCAGGGACAGATACGCAGTATTTT. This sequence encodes CASNSGTDTQYF. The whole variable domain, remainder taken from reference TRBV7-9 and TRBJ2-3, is DTGVSQNPRHKITKRGQNVTFRCDPISEHNRLYWYRQTLGQGPEFLTYFQNEAQLEKSRLLSDRFSAERPKGSFSTLEIQRTEQGDSAMYLCASNSGTDTQYFGPGTRLTVL.

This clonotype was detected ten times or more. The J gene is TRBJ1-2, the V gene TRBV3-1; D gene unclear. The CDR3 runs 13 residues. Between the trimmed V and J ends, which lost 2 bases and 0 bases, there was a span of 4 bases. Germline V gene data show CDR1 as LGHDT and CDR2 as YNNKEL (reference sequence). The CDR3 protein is CASSQNANYGYTF. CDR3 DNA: TGTGCCAGCAGCCAAAATGCTAACTATGGCTACACCTTC.

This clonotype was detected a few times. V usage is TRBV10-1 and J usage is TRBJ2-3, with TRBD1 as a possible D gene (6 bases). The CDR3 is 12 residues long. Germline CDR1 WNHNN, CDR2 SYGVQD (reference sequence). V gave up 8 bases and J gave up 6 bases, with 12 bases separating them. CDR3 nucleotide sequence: TGCGCCAGCGGAGAGACAGGCGATACGCAGTATTTT. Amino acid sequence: CASGETGDTQYF.

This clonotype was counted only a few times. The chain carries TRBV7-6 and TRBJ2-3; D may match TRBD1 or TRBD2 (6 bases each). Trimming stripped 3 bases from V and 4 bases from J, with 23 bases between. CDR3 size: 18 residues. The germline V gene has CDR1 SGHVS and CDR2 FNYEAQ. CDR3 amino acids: CASSFRMGGHTDPDTQYF. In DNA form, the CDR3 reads TGTGCCAGCAGCTTCCGGATGGGGGGCCATACGGACCCAGATACGCAGTATTTT.

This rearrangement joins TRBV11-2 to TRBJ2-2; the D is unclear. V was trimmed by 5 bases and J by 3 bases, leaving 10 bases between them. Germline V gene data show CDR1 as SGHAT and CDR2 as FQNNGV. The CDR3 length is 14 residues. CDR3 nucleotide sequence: TGTGCCAGCAGCGACCAGGTCTACACCGGGGAGCTGTTTTTT. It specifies CASSDQVYTGELFF.

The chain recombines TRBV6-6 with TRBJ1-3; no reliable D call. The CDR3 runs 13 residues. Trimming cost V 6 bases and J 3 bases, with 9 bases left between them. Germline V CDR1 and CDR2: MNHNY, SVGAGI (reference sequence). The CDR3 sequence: CASRVWGGNTIYF. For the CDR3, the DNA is TGTGCCAGCAGGGTGTGGGGTGGAAACACCATATATTTT.

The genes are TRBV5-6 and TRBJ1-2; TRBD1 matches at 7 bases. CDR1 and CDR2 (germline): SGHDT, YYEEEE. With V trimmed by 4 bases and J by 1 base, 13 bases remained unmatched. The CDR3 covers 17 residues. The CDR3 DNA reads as TGTGCCAGCAGCGAACCACAGGGACAGTCCGTTAACTATGGCTACACCTTC. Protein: CASSEPQGQSVNYGYTF.

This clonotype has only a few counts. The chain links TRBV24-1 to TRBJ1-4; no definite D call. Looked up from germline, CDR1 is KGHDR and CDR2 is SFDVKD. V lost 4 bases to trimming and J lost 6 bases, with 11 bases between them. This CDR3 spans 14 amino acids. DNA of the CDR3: TGTGCCACCAGTGACGCCGGGGAAGATGAAAAACTGTTTTTT. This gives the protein CATSDAGEDEKLFF.

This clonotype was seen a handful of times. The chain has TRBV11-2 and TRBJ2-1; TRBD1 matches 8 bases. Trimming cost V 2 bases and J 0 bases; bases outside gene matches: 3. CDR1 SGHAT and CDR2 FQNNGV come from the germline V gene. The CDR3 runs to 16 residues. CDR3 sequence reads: CASSLTGTGSYNEQFF. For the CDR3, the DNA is TGTGCCAGCAGCTTAACCGGGACAGGCTCCTACAATGAGCAGTTCTTC.

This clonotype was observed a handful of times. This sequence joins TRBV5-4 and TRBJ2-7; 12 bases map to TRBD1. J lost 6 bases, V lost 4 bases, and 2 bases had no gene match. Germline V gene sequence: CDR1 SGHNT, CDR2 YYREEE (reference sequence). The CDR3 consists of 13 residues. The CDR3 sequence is CASSRDRGPEQYV. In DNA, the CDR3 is TGTGCCAGCAGCCGGGACAGGGGGCCCGAGCAGTACGTC.

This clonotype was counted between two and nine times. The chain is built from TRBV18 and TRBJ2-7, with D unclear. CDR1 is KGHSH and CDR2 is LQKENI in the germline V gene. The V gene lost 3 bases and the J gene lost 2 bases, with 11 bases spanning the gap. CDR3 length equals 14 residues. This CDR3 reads CASSPPGRPYEQYV. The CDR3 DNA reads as TGTGCCAGCTCACCCCCCGGTCGTCCCTACGAGCAGTACGTC.

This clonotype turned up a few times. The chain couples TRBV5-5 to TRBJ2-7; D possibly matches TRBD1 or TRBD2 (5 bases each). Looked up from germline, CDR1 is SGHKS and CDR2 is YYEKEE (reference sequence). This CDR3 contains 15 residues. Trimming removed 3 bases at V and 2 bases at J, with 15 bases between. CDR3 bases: TGTGCCAGCAGCTCGGGACCCCGGGAAACCTACGAGCAGTACGTC. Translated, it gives CASSSGPRETYEQYV.

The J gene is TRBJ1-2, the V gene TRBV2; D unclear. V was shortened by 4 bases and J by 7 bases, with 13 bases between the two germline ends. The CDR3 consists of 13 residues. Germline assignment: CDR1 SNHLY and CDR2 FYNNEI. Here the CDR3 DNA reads TGTGCCAGCAGTGTGGGTGGGAGTTCTGGCTACACCTTC. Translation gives CASSVGGSSGYTF.

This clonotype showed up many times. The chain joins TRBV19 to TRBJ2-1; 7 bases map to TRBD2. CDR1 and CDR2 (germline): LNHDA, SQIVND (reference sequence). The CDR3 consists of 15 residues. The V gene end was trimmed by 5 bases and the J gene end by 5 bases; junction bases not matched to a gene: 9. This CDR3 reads CASSPNSAGDNEQFF. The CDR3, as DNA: TGTGCCAGTAGTCCCAACAGCGCGGGGGACAATGAGCAGTTCTTC.